This T cell receptor beta chain was captured in a study of T cells of healthy individuals (dated by TCRdb to 2017 to 2018). This clonotype appeared a few times. Its target antigen remains unknown. Qualities for individual bases were not recorded, and no much larger clone is one base off. Libraries came from 5' RACE. The instrument given in TCRdb is Illumina MiSeq. The public reads were run again by TCRdb, first through fastp at Q25 and then through MiXCR, and only productive beta chains were kept. All rows with the same CDR3 protein become a single entry with the most common DNA and genes. The sample contains about 60,000 distinct CDR3 sequences, under 20% of them found a single time. Roughly 4.7% of the sample is held by the ten biggest clonotypes. The trim is 0 bases for V and 1 base for J, with a gap of 9 bases between the germline ends. Including the terminal cysteine and phenylalanine, the CDR3 comprises 16 residues. CDR3 DNA is the only sequence kept; it has 48 bases, read in frame from the first base. CDR1 and CDR2, per the germline V gene, are KGHDR and SFDVKD.

The V gene is TRBV24-1 and the J gene is TRBJ1-5; the D gene is unclear. This TCR came from a human donor in good health. The nucleotide sequence is TGTGCCACCAGTGATTTGAGGGTTTGGAGCAATCAGCCCCAGCATTTT. This encodes CATSDLRVWSNQPQHF.